Below are 25 T cell receptor beta chains sequenced from a single sample in a study of cytomegalovirus exposure and HLA in healthy donors. The PCR employed 60 Vbeta primers together with 13 Jbeta primers. Using immunoSEQ multiplex PCR, the repertoire was profiled, and TCRdb retains in-frame clones only, with some absent. The sample shows 83,000 or so clones, roughly three quarters of them seen only once. Sequencing used PBMCs. These receptor sequences come from a woman in her 40s in good health and CMV-seropositive.

This sequence joins TRBV5-1 and TRBJ1-6, with TRBD1 as a possible D gene (6 bases). V was clipped by 3 bases and J by 7 bases, with 11 bases between them. In germline, CDR1 is SGHRS, CDR2 YFSETQ. The length of the CDR3 is 14 residues. CDR3 sequence reads: CASSSGTQNSPLHF. The CDR3 DNA sequence: TGCGCCAGCAGCTCCGGGACACAGAATTCACCCCTCCACTTT. The full variable domain, with the rest looked up from reference TRBV5-1 and TRBJ1-6, is KAGVTQTPRYLIKTRGQQVTLSCSPISGHRSVSWYQQTPGQGLQFLFEYFSETQRNKGNFPGRFSGRQFSNSRSEMNVSTLELGDSALYLCASSSGTQNSPLHFGNGTRLTVT.

This chain uses TRBV19 with TRBJ2-7; a possible D gene is TRBD2 (5 bases). The CDR3 consists of 15 residues. The germline V and J ends were trimmed by 6 bases and 2 bases, with 17 bases remaining between them. Germline values: CDR1 LNHDA, CDR2 SQIVND (reference sequence). CDR3 DNA sequence: TGTGCCAGTAGCTACCCCGGGATTAATCCCTACGAGCAGTACTTC. This sequence encodes CASSYPGINPYEQYF.

V usage is TRBV10-2 and J usage is TRBJ2-7; 12 nucleotides line up with TRBD2. Germline V gene sequence: CDR1 WSHSY, CDR2 SAAADI. J gave up 2 bases and V 6 bases, and 11 bases lay outside the gene matches. There are 17 residues in the CDR3. CDR3 sequence (DNA): TGCGCCAGCAGCCTGACTAGCGGGGGTCACAGGGCCTACGAGCAGTACTTC. Its translation: CASSLTSGGHRAYEQYF.

V gene TRBV5-1 combines with J gene TRBJ2-3, with D tentatively TRBD2 (5 bases). The length of the CDR3 is 14 residues. The germline V and J ends were trimmed by 2 bases and 2 bases, with 9 bases remaining between them. Germline assignment: CDR1 SGHRS and CDR2 YFSETQ. CDR3 residues: CASSFGGPTDTQYF. DNA of the CDR3: TGCGCCAGCAGCTTTGGAGGACCCACAGATACGCAGTATTTT.

The chain has TRBV5-1 and TRBJ1-1, with 9 bases matching TRBD1. There are 14 residues in the CDR3. Germline CDR1 reads SGHRS; CDR2 reads YFSETQ. The V segment lost 4 bases and the J segment 4 bases; nucleotides outside the gene matches: 5. The CDR3 DNA sequence: TGCGCCAGCAGCCGAGGACAGGGGTCCACTGAAGCTTTCTTT. Protein: CASSRGQGSTEAFF.

CDR3: CASSYLTGLEQYF. The DNA for the CDR3 is TGTGCCAGCAGCTACCTTACAGGGCTTGAGCAGTACTTC. The V call is TRBV7-2, the J call TRBJ2-7; a possible D gene is TRBD1 (6 bases). The CDR3 loop spans 13 amino acids. From germline, CDR1 is SGHTA and CDR2 FQGNSA. Trimming took 4 bases from V and 7 from J, leaving 14 bases between them.

V is TRBV5-1 and J is TRBJ1-3; D may be TRBD1 (5 bases). Between the trimmed V and J ends, which lost 4 bases and 3 bases, there was a span of 8 bases. Germline V gives CDR1 SGHRS, CDR2 YFSETQ. The CDR3 totals 13 residues. The CDR3 reads CASSVDSGNTIYF. CDR3 nucleotides: TGCGCCAGCAGCGTAGACAGTGGAAACACCATATATTTT.

This clone showed up just once. CDR3 region: CASTDRRGDTGELFF. The CDR3 nucleotides read TGTGCCAGCACCGACCGCAGGGGGGACACCGGGGAGCTGTTTTTT. The chain has TRBV7-2 and TRBJ2-2; D might be TRBD1 (7 bases). The V end lost 7 bases, the J end lost 3 bases, and 15 bases lay between the germline ends. This CDR3 is built from 15 residues. Germline-derived CDR1 and CDR2 are SGHTA and FQGNSA.

The J gene is TRBJ2-1, the V gene TRBV7-2, with 11 bases identical to TRBD2. There are 15 residues in the CDR3. V lost 5 bases, J lost 3 bases, and 3 bases stayed unmatched. Looked up from germline, CDR1 is SGHTA and CDR2 is FQGNSA. The CDR3, as DNA: TGTGCCAGCAGCACTAGCGGGGGCTTCTACAATGAGCAGTTCTTC. Translated: CASSTSGGFYNEQFF.

This rearrangement joins TRBV5-1 to TRBJ2-1; tentatively, D is TRBD2 (5 bases). Germline CDR1 and CDR2: SGHRS and YFSETQ. The V end was cut by 1 base, the J end by 5 bases, with 16 bases between. The CDR3 is 16 amino acids. The CDR3 nucleotides read TGCGCCAGCAGCTTGATGTGGGAGACTCTTAACAATGAGCAGTTCTTC. This gives the protein CASSLMWETLNNEQFF.

The chain employs TRBV27 and TRBJ2-7, with D possibly being TRBD1 (6 bases). The V gene lost 5 bases and the J gene lost 7 bases, with 15 bases spanning the gap. The CDR3 spans 13 residues. Germline CDR1 is MNHEY and CDR2 is SMNVEV (reference sequence). Here the CDR3 reads CASSQGRQVEQYF. The CDR3 nucleotides read TGTGCCAGCAGTCAGGGGCGCCAAGTAGAGCAGTACTTC.

This chain joins TRBV9 and TRBJ1-2; TRBD1 matches at 7 bases. Trimming at V came to 6 bases and at J to 3 bases, leaving 5 bases not matched to a gene. Looked up from germline, CDR1 is SGDLS and CDR2 is YYNGEE. This CDR3 comprises 13 residues. CDR3 loop: CASTGGSYYGYTF. The CDR3 coding sequence is TGTGCCAGCACAGGGGGTAGTTACTATGGCTACACCTTC.

The chain links TRBV7-3 to TRBJ2-1; 10 nucleotides agree with TRBD1. V gave up 4 bases and J gave up 2 bases; unmatched junction bases: 8. Germline CDR1 is SGHTA and CDR2 is FQGTGA. The CDR3 contains 17 residues. CDR3 in amino acids: CASSWGQGILAYNEQFF. The CDR3 DNA reads as TGTGCCAGCAGCTGGGGACAGGGGATTTTAGCCTACAATGAGCAGTTCTTC.

The V call is TRBV27, the J call TRBJ1-2, with 7 bases fitting TRBD1. Unmatched junction bases numbered 8, after V lost 2 bases and J lost 8 bases. The CDR3 has 14 residues. Germline V lookup: CDR1 MNHEY, CDR2 SMNVEV (reference sequence). The CDR3 DNA is TGTGCCAGCAGTTTAAAGGGGCAGGGGGAAGGCTACACCTTC. It is translated as CASSLKGQGEGYTF.

About this clone itself: The conserved phenylalanine or tryptophan is not found at the CDR3 terminus, so this likely reflects a read error. This chain links TRBV30 with TRBJ1-3; D unclear. Germline assignment: CDR1 GTSNPN and CDR2 SVGIG (reference sequence). Deletions cut 0 bases from V and 4 bases from J, with 10 bases between. This CDR3 has 14 residues. CDR3 sequence (DNA): TGTGCCTGGAGTGTTGAGGGATCCGGAAACACCATATATGTT. Its protein product is CAWSVEGSGNTIYV.

The chain combines TRBV6-1 with TRBJ1-4, with a tentative D call TRBD1 (5 bases). V dropped 7 bases and J dropped 1 base, with 13 bases sitting between them. The CDR3 is 15 residues long. Germline V gives CDR1 MNHNS, CDR2 SASEGT. The CDR3 loop is CASIFDRKTNEKLFF. In nucleotides, the CDR3 is TGTGCCAGCATCTTCGACAGAAAAACTAATGAAAAACTGTTTTTT.

J is TRBJ1-1 and V is TRBV5-1; perhaps TRBD1 as D (6 bases). V lost 4 bases and J 4 bases, leaving 14 bases between the germline ends. The CDR3 runs 14 residues. The germline CDR1 and CDR2 sequences are SGHRS and YFSETQ. The CDR3 is CASSGGGLGTEAFF. For the CDR3, the DNA is TGCGCCAGCAGCGGCGGGGGGCTTGGCACTGAAGCTTTCTTT.

CDR3 nucleotides: TGTGCCAGCAGACTGGGACTAGCGGGCGAGCAGTACTTC. It translates to CASRLGLAGEQYF. The V and J genes are TRBV7-9 and TRBJ2-7; 12 bases line up with TRBD2. The J segment lost 6 bases and the V segment lost 6 bases, leaving 3 bases of the junction unmatched. The CDR3 length is 13 residues. The germline gives CDR1 SEHNR, CDR2 FQNEAQ (reference sequence).

This chain joins TRBV7-2 and TRBJ2-3; 11 bases line up with TRBD2. CDR3 length: 15 amino acids. CDR1 is SGHTA and CDR2 is FQGNSA in the germline V gene. V lost 3 bases and J lost 4; bases outside the gene matches: 3. CDR3 protein: CASSFSGREADTQYF. CDR3 DNA sequence: TGTGCCAGCAGCTTTAGCGGGAGGGAGGCAGATACGCAGTATTTT.

This rearrangement joins TRBV5-1 to TRBJ1-5, with a possible D match to TRBD1 (5 bases). V lost 0 bases to trimming and J lost 10 bases, with 14 bases between them. Germline values: CDR1 SGHRS, CDR2 YFSETQ. The CDR3 is 14 amino acids. CDR3 sequence: CASSLAGQGTPQHF. The DNA of the CDR3 is TGCGCCAGCAGCTTGGCCGGCCAGGGCACACCCCAGCATTTT. Combining the CDR3 with reference TRBV5-1 and TRBJ1-5 gives the whole variable domain KAGVTQTPRYLIKTRGQQVTLSCSPISGHRSVSWYQQTPGQGLQFLFEYFSETQRNKGNFPGRFSGRQFSNSRSEMNVSTLELGDSALYLCASSLAGQGTPQHFGDGTRLSIL.

The chain is built from TRBV9 and TRBJ2-3; tentative D call: TRBD1 (7 bases). The germline V gene has CDR1 SGDLS and CDR2 YYNGEE. This CDR3 has 15 amino acids. The V end lost 0 bases, the J end lost 5 bases, and 13 bases lay between the germline ends. The CDR3 sequence is CASSVAYRGGDTQYF. CDR3 sequence (DNA): TGTGCCAGCAGCGTAGCTTACAGGGGAGGAGATACGCAGTATTTT.

The rearrangement uses TRBV4-3 and TRBJ2-1, with TRBD2 as a possible D gene (7 bases). The length of the CDR3 is 18 residues. The germline CDR1 and CDR2 sequences are LGHNA and YSLEER. Trimming pared 1 base from V and 4 bases from J, leaving 20 bases between. Here the CDR3 DNA reads TGCGCCAGCAGCCAAGCCCCCGGGGGCGGGAGCAATTACAATGAGCAGTTCTTC. This translates into CASSQAPGGGSNYNEQFF.

The chain employs TRBV13 and TRBJ1-4; 8 bases line up with TRBD1. Trimming took 0 bases from V and 4 from J; bases not matched to a gene: 13. The CDR3 loop spans 19 amino acids. Germline CDR1 reads PRHDT; CDR2 reads FYEKMQ (reference sequence). The CDR3 nucleotides are TGTGCCAGCAGCTTAGGCCACGGACTCACAGGGGGTAGTAATGAAAAACTGTTTTTT. This gives the protein CASSLGHGLTGGSNEKLFF.

The chain is built from TRBV5-6 and TRBJ2-6; unclear D gene. Germline lookup yields CDR1 SGHDT and CDR2 YYEEEE. V gave up 3 bases and J gave up 3 bases, with 4 bases separating them. The CDR3 has 13 amino acids. CDR3 sequence reads: CASSSLGANVLTF. CDR3 nucleotides: TGTGCCAGCAGCTCACTTGGGGCCAACGTCCTGACTTTC.

The chain is built from TRBV5-8 and TRBJ1-6, with a possible D match to TRBD1 (5 bases). This CDR3 is 17 amino acids long. The V and J ends lost 5 bases and 0 bases respectively, with 15 bases between them. Germline V lookup: CDR1 SGHTS, CDR2 YDEGEE. CDR3 nucleotides: TGTGCCAGCAGTCTCGCACAGGCCCTCTCCTATAATTCACCCCTCCACTTT. Its translation: CASSLAQALSYNSPLHF. The full variable domain, its missing parts supplied by reference TRBV5-8 and TRBJ1-6, is EAGVTQSPTHLIKTRGQQATLRCSPISGHTSVYWYQQALGLGLQFLLWYDEGEERNRGNFPPRFSGRQFPNYSSELNVNALELEDSALYLCASSLAQALSYNSPLHFGNGTRLTVT.